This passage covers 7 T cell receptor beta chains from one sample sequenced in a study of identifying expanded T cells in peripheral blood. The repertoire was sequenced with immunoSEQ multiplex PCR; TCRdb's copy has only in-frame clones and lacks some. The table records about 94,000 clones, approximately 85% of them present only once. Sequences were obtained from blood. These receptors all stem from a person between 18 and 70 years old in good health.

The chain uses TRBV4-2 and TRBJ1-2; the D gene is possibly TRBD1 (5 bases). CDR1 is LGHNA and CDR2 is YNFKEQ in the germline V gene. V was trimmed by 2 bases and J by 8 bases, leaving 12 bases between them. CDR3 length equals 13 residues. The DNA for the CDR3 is TGTGCCAGCAGCCAACTCCGGGACGGAGGCTACACCTTC. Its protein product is CASSQLRDGGYTF.

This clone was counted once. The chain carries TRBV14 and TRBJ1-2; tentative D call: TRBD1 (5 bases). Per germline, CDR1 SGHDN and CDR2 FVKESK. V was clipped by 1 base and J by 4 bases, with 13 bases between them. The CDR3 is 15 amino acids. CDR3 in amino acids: CASSQGQGLSYGYTF. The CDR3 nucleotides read TGTGCCAGCAGCCAAGGGCAGGGACTTTCCTATGGCTACACCTTC.

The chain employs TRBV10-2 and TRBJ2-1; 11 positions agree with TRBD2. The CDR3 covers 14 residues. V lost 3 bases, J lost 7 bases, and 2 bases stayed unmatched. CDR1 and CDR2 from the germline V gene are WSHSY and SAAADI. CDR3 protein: CASSELAGANEQFF. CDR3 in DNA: TGCGCCAGCAGTGAACTAGCGGGGGCAAATGAGCAGTTCTTC.

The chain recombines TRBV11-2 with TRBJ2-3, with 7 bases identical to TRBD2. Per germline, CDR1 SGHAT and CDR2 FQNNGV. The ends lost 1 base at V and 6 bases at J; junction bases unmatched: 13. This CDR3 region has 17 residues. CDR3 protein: CASSLGGWSGVTDTQYF. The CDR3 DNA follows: TGTGCCAGCAGCTTAGGCGGCTGGAGCGGGGTAACTGATACGCAGTATTTT.

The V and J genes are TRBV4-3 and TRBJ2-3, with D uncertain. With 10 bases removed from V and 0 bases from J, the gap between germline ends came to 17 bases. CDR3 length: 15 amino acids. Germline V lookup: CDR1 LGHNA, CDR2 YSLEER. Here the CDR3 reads CATSGIYYSTDTQYF. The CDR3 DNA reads TGCGCCACCTCCGGAATTTACTACAGCACAGATACGCAGTATTTT.

CDR3 in DNA: TGTGCCAGTAGTATAGGGGGGGATAACTATGGCTACACCTTC. It specifies CASSIGGDNYGYTF. V is TRBV19 and J is TRBJ1-2; maybe TRBD1 (5 bases). The length of the CDR3 is 14 residues. Germline assignment: CDR1 LNHDA and CDR2 SQIVND (reference sequence). V was clipped by 1 base and J by 1 base, with 7 bases between them.

CDR3 sequence reads: CASSHWGWTDRYEQYF. DNA for the CDR3: TGTGCCAGCAGCCATTGGGGGTGGACAGATCGCTACGAGCAGTACTTC. The V gene is TRBV5-6, the J gene TRBJ2-7; D might be TRBD1 (6 bases). CDR1 and CDR2 (germline): SGHDT, YYEEEE. With 4 bases removed from V and 3 bases from J, the gap between germline ends came to 20 bases. The CDR3 has 16 amino acids.